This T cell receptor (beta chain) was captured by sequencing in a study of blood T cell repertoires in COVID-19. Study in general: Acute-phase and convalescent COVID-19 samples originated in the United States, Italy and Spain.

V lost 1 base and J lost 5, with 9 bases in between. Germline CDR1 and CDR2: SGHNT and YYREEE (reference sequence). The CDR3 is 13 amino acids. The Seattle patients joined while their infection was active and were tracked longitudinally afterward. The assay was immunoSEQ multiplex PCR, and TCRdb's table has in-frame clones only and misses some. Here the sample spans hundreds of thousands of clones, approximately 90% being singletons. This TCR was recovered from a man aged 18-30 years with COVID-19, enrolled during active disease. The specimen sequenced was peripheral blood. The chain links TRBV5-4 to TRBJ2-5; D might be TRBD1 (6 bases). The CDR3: CASSLRDMETQYF. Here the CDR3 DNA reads TGTGCCAGCAGCTTGAGGGACATGGAGACCCAGTACTTC.